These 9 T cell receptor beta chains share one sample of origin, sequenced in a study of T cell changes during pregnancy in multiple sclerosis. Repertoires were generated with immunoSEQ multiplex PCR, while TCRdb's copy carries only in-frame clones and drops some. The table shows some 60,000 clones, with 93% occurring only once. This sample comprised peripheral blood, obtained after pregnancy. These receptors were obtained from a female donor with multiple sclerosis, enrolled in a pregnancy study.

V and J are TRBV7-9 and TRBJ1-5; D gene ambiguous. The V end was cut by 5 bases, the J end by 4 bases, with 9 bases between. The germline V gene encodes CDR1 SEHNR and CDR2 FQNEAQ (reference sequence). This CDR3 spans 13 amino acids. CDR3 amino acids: CASSPGRNQPQHF. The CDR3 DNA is TGTGCCAGCAGCCCCGGTCGAAATCAGCCCCAGCATTTT.

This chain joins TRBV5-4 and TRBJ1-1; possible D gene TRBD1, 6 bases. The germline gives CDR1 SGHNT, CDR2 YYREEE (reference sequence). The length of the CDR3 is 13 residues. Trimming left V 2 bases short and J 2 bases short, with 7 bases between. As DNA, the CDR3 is TGTGCCAGCAGCTTCAGGGGTAACACTGAAGCTTTCTTT. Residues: CASSFRGNTEAFF. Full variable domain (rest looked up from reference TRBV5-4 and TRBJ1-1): ETGVTQSPTHLIKTRGQQVTLRCSSQSGHNTVSWYQQALGQGPQFIFQYYREEENGRGNFPPRFSGLQFPNYSSELNVNALELDDSALYLCASSFRGNTEAFFGQGTRLTVV.

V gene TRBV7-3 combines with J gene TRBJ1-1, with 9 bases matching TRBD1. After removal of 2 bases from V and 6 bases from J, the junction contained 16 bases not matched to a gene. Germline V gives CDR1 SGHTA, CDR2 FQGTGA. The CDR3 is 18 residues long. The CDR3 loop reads CASSLSPSDRGREAEAFF. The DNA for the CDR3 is TGTGCCAGCAGCTTATCCCCTTCGGACAGGGGTCGGGAGGCTGAAGCTTTCTTT.

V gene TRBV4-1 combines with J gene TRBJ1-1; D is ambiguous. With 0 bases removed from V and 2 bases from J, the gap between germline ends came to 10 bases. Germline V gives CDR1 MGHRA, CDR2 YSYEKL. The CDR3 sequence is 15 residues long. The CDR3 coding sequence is TGCGCCAGCAGCCAAGAGTACACCGCAAACACTGAAGCTTTCTTT. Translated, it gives CASSQEYTANTEAFF.

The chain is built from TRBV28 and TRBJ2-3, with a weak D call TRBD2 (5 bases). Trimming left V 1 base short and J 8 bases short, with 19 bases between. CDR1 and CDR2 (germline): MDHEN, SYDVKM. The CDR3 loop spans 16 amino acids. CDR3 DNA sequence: TGTGCCAGCAGTTTATTTCCTGGACTCCCCGGCACTACGCAGTATTTT. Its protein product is CASSLFPGLPGTTQYF.

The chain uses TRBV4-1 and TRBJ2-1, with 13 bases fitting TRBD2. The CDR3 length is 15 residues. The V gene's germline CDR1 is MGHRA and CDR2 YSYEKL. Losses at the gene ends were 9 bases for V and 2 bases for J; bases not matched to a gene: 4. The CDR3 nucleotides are TGCGCCAGTACCGGGACTAGCGGGACCTACAATGAGCAGTTCTTC. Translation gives CASTGTSGTYNEQFF.

The CDR3 nucleotides read TGTGCCAGCAGCCTGGACAGCTACCCGAACACCGGGGAGCTGTTTTTT. It specifies CASSLDSYPNTGELFF. The chain couples TRBV5-5 to TRBJ2-2; D is possibly TRBD1 (6 bases). Between the trimmed V and J ends, which lost 4 bases and 0 bases, there was a span of 13 bases. This CDR3 has 16 amino acids. Germline CDR1 reads SGHKS; CDR2 reads YYEKEE (reference sequence).

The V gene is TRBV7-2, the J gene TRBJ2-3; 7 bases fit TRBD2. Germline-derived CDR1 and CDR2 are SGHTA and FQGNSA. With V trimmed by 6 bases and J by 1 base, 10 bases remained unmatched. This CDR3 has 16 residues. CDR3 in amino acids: CASRVTSEARTDTQYF. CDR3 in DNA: TGTGCCAGCAGGGTTACTAGCGAGGCGCGCACAGATACGCAGTATTTT. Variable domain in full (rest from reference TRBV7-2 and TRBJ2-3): GAGVSQSPSNKVTEKGKDVELRCDPISGHTALYWYRQSLGQGLEFLIYFQGNSAPDKSGLPSDRFSAERTGGSVSTLTIQRTQQEDSAVYLCASRVTSEARTDTQYFGPGTRLTVL.

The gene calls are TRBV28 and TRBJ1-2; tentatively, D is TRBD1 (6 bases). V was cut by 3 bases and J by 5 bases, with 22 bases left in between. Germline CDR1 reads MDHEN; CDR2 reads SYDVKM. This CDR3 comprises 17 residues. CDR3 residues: CASSLLIQGSGVYGYTF. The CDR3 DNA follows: TGTGCCAGCAGTTTGCTGATACAGGGAAGTGGGGTATATGGCTACACCTTC.